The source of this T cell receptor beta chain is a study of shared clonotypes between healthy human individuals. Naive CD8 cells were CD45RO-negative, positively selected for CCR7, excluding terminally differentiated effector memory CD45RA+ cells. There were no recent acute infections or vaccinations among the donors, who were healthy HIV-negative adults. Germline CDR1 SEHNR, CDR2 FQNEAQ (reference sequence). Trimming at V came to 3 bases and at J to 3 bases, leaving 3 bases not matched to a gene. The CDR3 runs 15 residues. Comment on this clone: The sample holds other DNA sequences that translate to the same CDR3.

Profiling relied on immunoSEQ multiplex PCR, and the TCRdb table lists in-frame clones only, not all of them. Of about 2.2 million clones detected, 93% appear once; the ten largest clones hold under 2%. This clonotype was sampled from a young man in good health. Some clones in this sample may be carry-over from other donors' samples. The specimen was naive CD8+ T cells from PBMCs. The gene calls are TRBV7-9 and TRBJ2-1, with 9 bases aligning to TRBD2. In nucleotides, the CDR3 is TGTGCCAGCAGCTTGGCGGGAGGGATCTACAATGAGCAGTTCTTC. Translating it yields CASSLAGGIYNEQFF.